This T cell receptor (beta chain) was profiled in a study of cytomegalovirus exposure and HLA in healthy donors. CDR1 SGHRS and CDR2 YFSETQ come from the germline V gene. CDR3 size: 16 residues. Of note for this clone: What it recognizes is unknown. One junction end does not reproduce the germline sequence, and a read error may be involved. Other DNA sequences in this specimen translate into the identical CDR3.

Study conclusions and caveats: Most TCRs appeared rarely, but some public TCRs recurred in many donors.

A multiplex PCR was run with 60 Vbeta primers and 13 Jbeta primers. Data came from immunoSEQ multiplex PCR; TCRdb stores just in-frame clones and leaves some out. In the table there are under 150,000 clones, around four fifths of which are singletons. This TCR derives from a male donor in good health and CMV-seropositive. Sequences were obtained from PBMCs. The chain combines TRBV5-1 with TRBJ2-3; D perhaps matches TRBD2 (6 bases). As DNA, the CDR3 is TGCGCCAGCAGCTTGGTCGGCGGGGCCGGCACAGATACGCAATATTTT. The encoded protein is CASSLVGGAGTDTQYF.